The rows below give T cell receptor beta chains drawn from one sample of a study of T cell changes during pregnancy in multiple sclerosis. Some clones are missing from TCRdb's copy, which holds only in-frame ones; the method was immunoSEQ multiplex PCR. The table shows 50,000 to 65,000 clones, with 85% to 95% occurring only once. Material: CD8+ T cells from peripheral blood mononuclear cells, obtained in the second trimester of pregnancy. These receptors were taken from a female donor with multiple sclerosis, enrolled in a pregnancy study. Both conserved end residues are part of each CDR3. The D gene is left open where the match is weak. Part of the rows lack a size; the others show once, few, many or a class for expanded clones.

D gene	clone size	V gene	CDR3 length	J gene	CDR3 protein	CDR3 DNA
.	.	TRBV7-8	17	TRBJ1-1	CASIADYGRQLNTEAFF	TGTGCCAGCATCGCTGACTACGGTCGGCAGCTGAACACTGAAGCTTTCTTT
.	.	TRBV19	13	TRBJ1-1	CASSTTGPTEAFF	TGTGCCAGTAGTACTACAGGGCCCACTGAAGCTTTCTTT
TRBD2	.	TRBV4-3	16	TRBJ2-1	CASSQDSGGPGNEQFF	TGCGCCAGCAGCCAAGATTCGGGAGGGCCGGGTAATGAGCAGTTCTTC
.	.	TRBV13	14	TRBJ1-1	CASSLRQDNTEAFF	TGTGCCAGCAGCCTTAGACAGGACAACACTGAAGCTTTCTTT
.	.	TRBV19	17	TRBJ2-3	CASSPLVTPTSTDTQYF	TGTGCCAGTAGCCCCCTAGTCACTCCTACTAGCACAGATACGCAGTATTTT
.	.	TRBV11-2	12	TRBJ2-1	CASSYISDEQFF	TGTGCCAGCAGCTACATTAGCGATGAGCAGTTCTTC
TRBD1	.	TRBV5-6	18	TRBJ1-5	CASSSRDREIGSNQPQHF	TGTGCCAGCAGCTCCCGGGACAGGGAGATCGGGAGCAATCAGCCCCAGCATTTT
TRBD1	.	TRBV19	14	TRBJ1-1	CASSLQGAGTEAFF	TGTGCCAGTAGCTTACAGGGGGCAGGCACTGAAGCTTTCTTT
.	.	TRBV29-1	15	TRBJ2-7	CSVEVPTAISYEQYF	TGCAGCGTTGAGGTACCGACAGCTATTTCCTACGAGCAGTACTTC
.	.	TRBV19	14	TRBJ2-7	CASSIRHQSYEQYF	TGTGCCAGTAGTATCAGACACCAGTCCTACGAGCAGTACTTC
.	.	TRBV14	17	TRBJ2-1	CASSQVGPSVSYNEQFF	TGTGCCAGCAGCCAAGTGGGGCCGAGCGTCTCCTACAATGAGCAGTTCTTC
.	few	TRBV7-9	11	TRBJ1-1	CASSLGVEAFF	TGTGCCAGCAGCTTGGGAGTTGAAGCTTTCTTT
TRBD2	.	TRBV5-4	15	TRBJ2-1	CASSLGGLAGDEQFF	TGTGCCAGCAGCTTGGGGGGACTAGCGGGGGATGAGCAGTTCTTC
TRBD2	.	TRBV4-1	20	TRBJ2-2	CASSQDPGGSGYPRTGELFF	TGCGCCAGCAGCCAAGATCCTGGGGGTAGCGGGTACCCCAGGACCGGGGAGCTGTTTTTT
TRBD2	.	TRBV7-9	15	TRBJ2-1	CASSPPSGSLYEQFF	TGTGCCAGCAGCCCCCCTAGCGGGAGTTTGTATGAGCAGTTCTTC
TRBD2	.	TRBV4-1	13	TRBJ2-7	CASSVTGGYEQYF	TGCGCCAGCAGTGTGACGGGAGGATACGAGCAGTACTTC
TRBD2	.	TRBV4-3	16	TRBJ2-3	CASSHPTSGGPDTQYF	TGCGCCAGCAGCCATCCAACTAGCGGGGGGCCAGATACGCAGTATTTT
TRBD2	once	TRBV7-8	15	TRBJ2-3	CASSRTSGGTDTQYF	TGTGCCAGCAGCCGAACTAGCGGGGGCACAGATACGCAGTATTTT
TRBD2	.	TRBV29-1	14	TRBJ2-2	CSVEIGGGTGELFF	TGCAGCGTTGAGATCGGGGGGGGCACCGGGGAGCTGTTTTTT
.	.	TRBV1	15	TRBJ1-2	CTSSQDGGDNYGYTF	TGCACCAGCAGCCAAGATGGTGGAGACAACTATGGCTACACCTTC
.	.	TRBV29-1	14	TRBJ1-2	CSVEDRGGNYGYTF	TGCAGCGTTGAAGATCGCGGGGGCAACTATGGCTACACCTTC
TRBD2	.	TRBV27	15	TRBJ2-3	CASSLLAGGSDTQYF	TGTGCCAGTTCCCTTCTAGCGGGAGGGTCTGATACGCAGTATTTT
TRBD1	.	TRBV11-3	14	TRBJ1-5	CASSIRQGLQPQHF	TGTGCCAGCAGCATACGACAGGGGTTACAGCCCCAGCATTTT
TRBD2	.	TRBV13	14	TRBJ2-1	CASLPSGGYNEQFF	TGTGCCAGCCTACCTAGCGGAGGTTACAATGAGCAGTTCTTC
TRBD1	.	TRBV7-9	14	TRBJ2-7	CASSSPGQGAEQYF	TGTGCCAGCAGCAGCCCGGGACAGGGGGCCGAGCAGTACTTC
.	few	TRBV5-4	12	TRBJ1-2	CASSIREKDYTF	TGTGCCAGCAGCATCCGGGAGAAAGACTACACCTTC
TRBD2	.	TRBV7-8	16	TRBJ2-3	CASSLQAGGGSDTQYF	TGTGCCAGCAGCTTACAAGCGGGAGGTGGATCAGATACGCAGTATTTT
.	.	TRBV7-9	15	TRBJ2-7	CASSSGGLALHEQYF	TGTGCCAGCAGCTCAGGTGGGCTAGCCCTCCACGAGCAGTACTTC
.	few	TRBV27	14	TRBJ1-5	CASSFAGGNQPQHF	TGTGCCAGCAGTTTCGCAGGGGGCAATCAGCCCCAGCATTTT
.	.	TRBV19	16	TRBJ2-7	CASSIVMTDLSYEQYF	TGTGCCAGTAGTATAGTGATGACTGATCTCTCCTACGAGCAGTACTTC
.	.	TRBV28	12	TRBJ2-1	CASSPSREVPFF	TGTGCCAGCAGTCCGTCTCGCGAGGTCCCGTTCTTC
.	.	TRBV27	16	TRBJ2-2	CASSLSPVETTGELFF	TGTGCCAGCAGTTTATCCCCAGTTGAAACCACCGGGGAGCTGTTTTTT
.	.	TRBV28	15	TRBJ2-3	CASSLRQGGTDTQYF	TGTGCCAGCAGTTTAAGGCAGGGTGGCACAGATACGCAGTATTTT
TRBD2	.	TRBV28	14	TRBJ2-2	CATTTSENTGELFF	TGTGCCACCACGACTAGCGAGAACACCGGGGAGCTGTTTTTT
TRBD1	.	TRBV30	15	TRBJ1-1	CAWSVLQGASTEAFF	TGTGCCTGGAGTGTACTCCAGGGGGCTTCCACTGAAGCTTTCTTT
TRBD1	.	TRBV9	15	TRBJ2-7	CASSARDSLSYEQYF	TGTGCCAGCAGCGCCCGGGACAGCCTCTCCTACGAGCAGTACTTC
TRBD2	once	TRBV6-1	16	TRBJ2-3	CASSEPTSGRTDTQYF	TGTGCCAGCAGTGAACCCACTAGCGGGAGGACCGATACGCAGTATTTT
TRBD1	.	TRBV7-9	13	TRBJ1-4	CASSRTGATELFF	TGTGCCAGCTCTAGGACAGGAGCCACGGAACTGTTTTTT
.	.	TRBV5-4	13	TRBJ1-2	CASSSALPGGYTF	TGTGCCAGCAGTTCAGCCCTCCCGGGGGGCTACACCTTC
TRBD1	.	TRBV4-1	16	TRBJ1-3	CASSPSEVQGANTIYF	TGCGCCAGCAGCCCATCCGAAGTACAGGGGGCAAACACCATATATTTT
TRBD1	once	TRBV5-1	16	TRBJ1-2	CASSTAGQDYNYGYTF	TGCGCCAGCAGCACCGCGGGACAGGACTATAACTATGGCTACACCTTC